Described below is a single TCR beta chain sequence and its context. Per the original data handling: Reference gene primers were amplified, and this amplification served to estimate nucleated cell counts. Sequenced by immunoSEQ multiplex PCR; TCRdb stores in-frame clones only, minus some. V, J and clone size derive from that table, while D and trimming were established from the DNA sequence. Seen here are around 290,000 clones, about 89% observed once, and the top ten hold 2.2%. It was during active infection that Seattle patients were enrolled and then longitudinally followed. This sample was included in a study of blood T cell repertoires in COVID-19. Across the study: In each case, the material was cDNA or gDNA derived from T cells, B-cell-depleted T cells, or PBMCs.

The CDR3 runs 15 residues. Germline V gene data show CDR1 as SGHNT and CDR2 as YYREEE (reference sequence). V was trimmed by 4 bases and J by 0 bases, leaving 10 bases between them. The chain employs TRBV5-4 and TRBJ2-2; D gene uncertain. The sample consisted of peripheral blood. The clonotype comes from a woman younger than 45 with COVID-19, enrolled during active disease. The CDR3 loop is CASSPPSANTGELFF. In DNA, the CDR3 is TGTGCCAGCAGCCCGCCGTCGGCGAACACCGGGGAGCTGTTTTTT.